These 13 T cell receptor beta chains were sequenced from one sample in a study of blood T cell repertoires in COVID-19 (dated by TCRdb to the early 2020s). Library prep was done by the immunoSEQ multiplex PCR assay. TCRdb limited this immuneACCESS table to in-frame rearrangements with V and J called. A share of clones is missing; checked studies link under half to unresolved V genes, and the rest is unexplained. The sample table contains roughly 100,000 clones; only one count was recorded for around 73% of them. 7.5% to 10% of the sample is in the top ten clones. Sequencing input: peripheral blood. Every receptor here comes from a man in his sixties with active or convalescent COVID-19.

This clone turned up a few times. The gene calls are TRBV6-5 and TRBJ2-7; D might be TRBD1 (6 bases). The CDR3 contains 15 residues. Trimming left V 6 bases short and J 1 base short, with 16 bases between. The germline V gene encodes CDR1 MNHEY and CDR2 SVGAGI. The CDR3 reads CASSPGQRVSYEQYF. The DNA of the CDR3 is TGTGCCAGCAGCCCCGGACAGAGGGTTTCCTACGAGCAGTACTTC.

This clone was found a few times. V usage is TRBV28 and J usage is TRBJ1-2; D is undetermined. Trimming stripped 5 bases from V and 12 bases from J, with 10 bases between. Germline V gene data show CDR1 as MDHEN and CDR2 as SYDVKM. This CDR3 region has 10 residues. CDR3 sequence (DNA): TGTGCCAGCAGTAACGGAGTCCACACCTTC. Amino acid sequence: CASSNGVHTF.

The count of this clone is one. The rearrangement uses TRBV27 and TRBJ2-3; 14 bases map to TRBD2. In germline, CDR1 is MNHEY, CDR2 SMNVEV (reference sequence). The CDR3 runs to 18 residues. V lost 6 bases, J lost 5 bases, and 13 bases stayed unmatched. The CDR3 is CASRVTSGRALGGDTQYF. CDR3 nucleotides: TGTGCCAGCAGGGTGACTAGCGGGAGGGCCCTAGGAGGAGATACGCAGTATTTT.

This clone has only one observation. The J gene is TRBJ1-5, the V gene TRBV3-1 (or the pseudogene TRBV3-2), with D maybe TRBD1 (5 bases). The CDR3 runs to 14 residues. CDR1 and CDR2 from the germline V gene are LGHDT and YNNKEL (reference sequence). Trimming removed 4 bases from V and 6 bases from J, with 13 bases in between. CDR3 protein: CASSLGQGTQPQHF. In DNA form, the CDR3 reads TGTGCCAGCAGCCTGGGGCAGGGCACTCAGCCCCAGCATTTT.

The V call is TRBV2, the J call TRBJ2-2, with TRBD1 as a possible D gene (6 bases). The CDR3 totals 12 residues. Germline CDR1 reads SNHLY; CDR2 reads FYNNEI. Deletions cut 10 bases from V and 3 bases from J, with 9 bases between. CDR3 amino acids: CATRQDTGELFF. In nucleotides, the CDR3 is TGTGCCACCAGACAGGACACCGGGGAGCTGTTTTTT.

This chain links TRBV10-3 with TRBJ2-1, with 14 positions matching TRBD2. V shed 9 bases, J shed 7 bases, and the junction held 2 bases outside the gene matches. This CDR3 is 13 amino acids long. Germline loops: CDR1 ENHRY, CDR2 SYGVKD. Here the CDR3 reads CAIGLAGGNEQFF. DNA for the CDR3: TGTGCCATTGGACTAGCGGGAGGAAATGAGCAGTTCTTC.

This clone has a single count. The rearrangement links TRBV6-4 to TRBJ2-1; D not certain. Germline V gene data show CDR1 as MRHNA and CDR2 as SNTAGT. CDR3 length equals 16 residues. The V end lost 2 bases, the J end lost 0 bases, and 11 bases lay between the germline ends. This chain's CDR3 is CASSDQAYGSYNEQFF. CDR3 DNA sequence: TGTGCCAGCAGTGACCAGGCATATGGCTCCTACAATGAGCAGTTCTTC.

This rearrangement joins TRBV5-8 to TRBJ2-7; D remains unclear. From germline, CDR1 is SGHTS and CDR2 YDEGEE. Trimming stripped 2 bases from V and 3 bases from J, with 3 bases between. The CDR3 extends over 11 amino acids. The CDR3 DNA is TGTGCCAGCAGCTTCCGCTACGAGCAGTACGTC. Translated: CASSFRYEQYV.

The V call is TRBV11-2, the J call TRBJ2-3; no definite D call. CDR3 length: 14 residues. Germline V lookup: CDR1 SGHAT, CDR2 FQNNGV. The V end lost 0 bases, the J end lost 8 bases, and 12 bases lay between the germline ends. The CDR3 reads CASSLDPSRGTQYF. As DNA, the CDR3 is TGTGCCAGCAGCTTAGACCCGTCCCGAGGTACGCAGTATTTT. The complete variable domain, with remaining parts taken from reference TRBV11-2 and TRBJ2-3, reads EAGVAQSPRYKIIEKRQSVAFWCNPISGHATLYWYQQILGQGPKLLIQFQNNGVVDDSQLPKDRFSAERLKGVDSTLKIQPAKLEDSAVYLCASSLDPSRGTQYFGPGTRLTVL.

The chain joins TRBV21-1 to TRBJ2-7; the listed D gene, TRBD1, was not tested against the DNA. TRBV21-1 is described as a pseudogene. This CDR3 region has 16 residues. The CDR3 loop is CASSKPGWKDNYEQYV. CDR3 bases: TGTGCCAGCAGCAAACCCGGCTGGAAGGACAACTACGAGCAGTACGTC.

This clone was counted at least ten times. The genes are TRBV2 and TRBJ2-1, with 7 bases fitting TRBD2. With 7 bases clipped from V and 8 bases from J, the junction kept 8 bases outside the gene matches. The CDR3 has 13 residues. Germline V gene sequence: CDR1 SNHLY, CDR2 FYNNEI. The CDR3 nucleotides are TGTGCCAGCACGGGAGGTCCGGTACATGAGCAGTTCTTC. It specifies CASTGGPVHEQFF.

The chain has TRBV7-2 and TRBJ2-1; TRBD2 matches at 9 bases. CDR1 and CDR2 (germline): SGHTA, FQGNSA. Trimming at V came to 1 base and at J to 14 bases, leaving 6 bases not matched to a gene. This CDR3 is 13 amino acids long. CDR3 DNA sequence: TGTGCCAGCAGCTTAGGGGAGCGGGAGGAGAAGTTCTTC. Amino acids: CASSLGEREEKFF.

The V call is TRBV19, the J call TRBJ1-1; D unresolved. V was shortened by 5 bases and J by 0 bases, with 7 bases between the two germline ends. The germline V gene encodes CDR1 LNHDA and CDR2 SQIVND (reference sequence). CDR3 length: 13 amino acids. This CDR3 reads CASSPQVNTEAFF. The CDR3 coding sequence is TGTGCCAGTAGTCCCCAGGTGAACACTGAAGCTTTCTTT.